These 32 T cell receptor beta chains were all obtained from the same sample, sequenced in a study of shared clonotypes between healthy human individuals. The method was immunoSEQ multiplex PCR; TCRdb's version includes in-frame clones alone and lacks a portion of them. The sample yields roughly 500,000 clones, 95% to 97% seen once. Sequencing used naive CD4+ T cells sorted from blood. Sample subset: CD45RA+ positively selected. These receptors all come from a woman in her thirties in good health.

The chain carries TRBV18 and TRBJ1-1, with D maybe TRBD1 (5 bases). This CDR3 region has 14 residues. Germline-derived CDR1 and CDR2 are KGHSH and LQKENI. The V end lost 2 bases, the J end lost 3 bases, and 10 bases lay between the germline ends. In DNA, the CDR3 is TGTGCCAGCTCACCAGTCAGGGAGGACACTGAAGCTTTCTTT. It specifies CASSPVREDTEAFF.

Points on this clone: The sample has other DNA sequences that encode this CDR3 too. The chain links TRBV19 to TRBJ2-7, with 9 bases identical to TRBD1. This CDR3 contains 14 residues. Trimming took 1 base from V and 3 from J; bases not matched to a gene: 1. Germline CDR1 is LNHDA and CDR2 is SQIVND (reference sequence). The CDR3 reads CASSIGTGVYEQYF. The CDR3 nucleotides are TGTGCCAGTAGTATAGGGACAGGGGTCTACGAGCAGTACTTC.

This chain links TRBV10-1 with TRBJ2-7; D is unclear. The CDR3 sequence is 12 residues long. The germline V gene has CDR1 WNHNN and CDR2 SYGVQD (reference sequence). V was clipped by 8 bases and J by 6 bases, with 14 bases between them. This CDR3 is CASGRRVSEQYF. In DNA form, the CDR3 reads TGCGCCAGCGGAAGAAGGGTCTCCGAGCAGTACTTC.

The chain carries TRBV9 and TRBJ2-5; 7 bases agree with TRBD2. The CDR3 consists of 16 residues. Germline V CDR1 and CDR2: SGDLS, YYNGEE. The ends lost 0 bases at V and 2 bases at J; junction bases unmatched: 7. The DNA for the CDR3 is TGTGCCAGCAGCGTAGTTGGGGGAGGGTTACAAGAGACCCAGTACTTC. Translated, it gives CASSVVGGGLQETQYF.

V is TRBV5-1 and J is TRBJ1-1; 7 bases are a match to TRBD1. Germline values: CDR1 SGHRS, CDR2 YFSETQ. This CDR3 is built from 15 residues. The junction had 2 bases not matched to a gene; V was cut back by 0 bases and J by 0 bases. The CDR3, as DNA: TGCGCCAGCAGCTTGGAGACAGGGCTGAACACTGAAGCTTTCTTT. Translating it yields CASSLETGLNTEAFF.

This CDR3 reads CASSPSVAEKQFF. CDR3 in DNA: TGTGCCAGCAGCCCGAGTGTTGCCGAAAAGCAGTTCTTC. The rearrangement links TRBV11-2 to TRBJ2-1; no definite D call. This CDR3 comprises 13 residues. V gave up 5 bases and J gave up 11 bases, with 16 bases separating them. CDR1 and CDR2 (germline): SGHAT, FQNNGV. The full variable domain, in which reference TRBV11-2 and TRBJ2-1 provide the parts outside the CDR3, is EAGVAQSPRYKIIEKRQSVAFWCNPISGHATLYWYQQILGQGPKLLIQFQNNGVVDDSQLPKDRFSAERLKGVDSTLKIQPAKLEDSAVYLCASSPSVAEKQFFGPGTRLTVL.

The CDR3 spells CASSLTRDNFYEQYF. CDR3 nucleotides: TGTGCCAGCAGTTTAACCCGGGACAACTTCTACGAGCAGTACTTC. The chain links TRBV27 to TRBJ2-7, with D perhaps matching TRBD1 (6 bases). Germline CDR1 is MNHEY and CDR2 is SMNVEV (reference sequence). The CDR3 is 15 amino acids. V lost 2 bases to trimming and J lost 3 bases, with 14 bases between them.

The genes are TRBV18 and TRBJ1-3; D gene uncertain. Germline V gives CDR1 KGHSH, CDR2 LQKENI. This CDR3 is 15 amino acids long. V lost 2 bases and J 1 base, leaving 9 bases between the germline ends. This chain's CDR3 is CASSPGIGSGNTIYF. DNA for the CDR3: TGTGCCAGCTCACCAGGGATCGGTTCTGGAAACACCATATATTTT.

The chain recombines TRBV29-1 with TRBJ2-7; 9 positions agree with TRBD1. Unmatched junction bases numbered 6, after V lost 0 bases and J lost 3 bases. CDR1 is SQVTM and CDR2 is ANQGSEA in the germline V gene. CDR3 size: 15 residues. CDR3 loop: CSVEEATGGFYEQYF. CDR3 sequence (DNA): TGCAGCGTTGAAGAGGCGACAGGGGGTTTCTACGAGCAGTACTTC.

V and J are TRBV19 and TRBJ2-3; 7 bases align to TRBD2. V trimming: 7 bases; J trimming: 0 bases; junction bases outside the gene matches: 4. There are 14 residues in the CDR3. Looked up from germline, CDR1 is LNHDA and CDR2 is SQIVND (reference sequence). The CDR3 reads CASTPAGSTDTQYF. The CDR3 bases are TGTGCCAGTACTCCAGCGGGGAGCACAGATACGCAGTATTTT.

This chain links TRBV19 with TRBJ2-3; 8 nucleotides match TRBD2. V lost 3 bases to trimming and J lost 10 bases; unmatched junction nucleotides: 12. The CDR3 length is 15 residues. The V gene's germline CDR1 is LNHDA and CDR2 SQIVND (reference sequence). The CDR3 loop is CASSIGSGAALAQYF. Here the CDR3 DNA reads TGTGCCAGTAGTATCGGTAGCGGGGCTGCGCTCGCGCAGTATTTT.

This rearrangement joins TRBV25-1 to TRBJ2-5; no reliable D call. Judging by the DNA end, TRBJ2-7 fits better; the J call may be wrong. Germline V lookup: CDR1 MGHDK, CDR2 SYGVNS. The CDR3 has 15 residues. The CDR3 coding sequence is TGTGCCAGCAGTGCCTCCGGGCATAGCTCCTACGAGCAGTACTTC. Protein: CASSASGHSSYEQYF.

This clone was seen just once. V and J are TRBV30 and TRBJ2-2; no reliable D call. CDR3 length: 14 residues. Germline CDR1 GTSNPN, CDR2 SVGIG (reference sequence). Between the trimmed V and J ends, which lost 2 bases and 0 bases, there was a span of 7 bases. The CDR3 is CAWSLTANTGELFF. The DNA of the CDR3 is TGTGCCTGGAGTCTTACAGCGAACACCGGGGAGCTGTTTTTT.

The chain uses TRBV7-2 and TRBJ1-1; 7 nucleotides line up with TRBD1. The germline V gene has CDR1 SGHTA and CDR2 FQGNSA. J lost 4 bases, V lost 5 bases, and 7 bases had no gene match. This CDR3 is built from 14 residues. CDR3 bases: TGTGCCAGCAGCCCGACAGGGAGGGTCACTGAAGCTTTCTTT. This codes for CASSPTGRVTEAFF.

This chain links TRBV5-1 with TRBJ2-2, with D possibly being TRBD2 (6 bases). This CDR3 is 16 amino acids long. V shed 4 bases and J shed 3 bases, with 16 bases lying between them. Germline V lookup: CDR1 SGHRS, CDR2 YFSETQ. The chain's CDR3 is CASSLGTGTYTGELFF. CDR3 sequence (DNA): TGCGCCAGCAGCCTCGGAACCGGGACTTACACCGGGGAGCTGTTTTTT.

The genes are TRBV7-9 and TRBJ2-3, with unresolved D. V lost 5 bases and J lost 0, with 9 bases in between. The CDR3 runs to 14 residues. CDR1 is SEHNR, CDR2 FQNEAQ, per germline (reference sequence). The CDR3: CASSPSYSTDTQYF. The CDR3 bases are TGTGCCAGCAGCCCGTCGTATAGCACAGATACGCAGTATTTT.

The chain is built from TRBV5-4 and TRBJ2-7; D is uncertain. Trimming took 4 bases from V and 6 from J, leaving 11 bases between them. The CDR3 totals 12 residues. Per the germline V gene, CDR1 is SGHNT and CDR2 is YYREEE (reference sequence). This CDR3 reads CASSAGIREQYF. The CDR3 DNA follows: TGTGCCAGCAGCGCTGGAATACGCGAGCAGTACTTC.

The V gene is TRBV2, the J gene TRBJ1-2; possibly TRBD1 for D (6 bases). The germline V gene has CDR1 SNHLY and CDR2 FYNNEI. The germline V and J ends were trimmed by 1 base and 6 bases, with 15 bases remaining between them. The CDR3 loop spans 15 amino acids. DNA for the CDR3: TGTGCCAGCAGTGAAGAGGCAGGGGTGATCGATGGCTACACCTTC. This translates into CASSEEAGVIDGYTF.

This chain connects TRBV7-2 to TRBJ2-1; D is uncertain. This CDR3 contains 15 residues. V lost 4 bases and J lost 0, with 10 bases in between. Germline V gene data show CDR1 as SGHTA and CDR2 as FQGNSA. The CDR3: CASSSSESSYNEQFF. The CDR3 DNA reads as TGTGCCAGCAGCTCAAGCGAGAGCTCCTACAATGAGCAGTTCTTC.

The V call is TRBV25-1, the J call TRBJ1-1; D remains unclear. The CDR3 length is 11 residues. V was cut by 4 bases and J by 3 bases, with 3 bases left in between. Germline V gene lookup returns CDR1 MGHDK and CDR2 SYGVNS. CDR3 DNA sequence: TGTGCCAGCAGTGCCCACACTGAAGCTTTCTTT. It encodes CASSAHTEAFF. The entire variable domain, with the rest obtained from reference TRBV25-1 and TRBJ1-1, is as follows: EADIYQTPRYLVIGTGKKITLECSQTMGHDKMYWYQQDPGMELHLIHYSYGVNSTEKGDLSSESTVSRIRTEHFPLTLESARPSHTSQYLCASSAHTEAFFGQGTRLTVV.

The chain carries TRBV11-2 and TRBJ2-5; either TRBD1 or TRBD2 may fit D (5 bases each). Between the trimmed V and J ends, which lost 5 bases and 4 bases, there was a span of 14 bases. This CDR3 has 14 residues. Germline-derived CDR1 and CDR2 are SGHAT and FQNNGV. The CDR3 DNA is TGTGCCAGCAGCCCGGGATATGGGGGAGAGACCCAGTACTTC. Translated, it gives CASSPGYGGETQYF.

This clone was detected only once. The J gene is TRBJ2-5, the V gene TRBV27; D may be TRBD1 (7 bases). Gene TRBJ2-7 matches the end of the DNA better, so the J call may be wrong. Per the germline V gene, CDR1 is MNHEY and CDR2 is SMNVEV (reference sequence). CDR3 length equals 14 residues. The CDR3 here is CASSWAGQIYEQYF. Here the CDR3 DNA reads TGTGCCAGCAGTTGGGCGGGACAGATCTACGAGCAGTACTTC.

The table lists this clone with a count of one. The chain carries TRBV5-1 and TRBJ2-5; D gene ambiguous. V lost 0 bases and J 3 bases, leaving 6 bases between the germline ends. The CDR3 runs 13 residues. Germline assignment: CDR1 SGHRS and CDR2 YFSETQ. DNA for the CDR3: TGCGCCAGCAGCTTGGGGACGGAAGAGACCCAGTACTTC. Translating gives CASSLGTEETQYF. Using reference TRBV5-1 and TRBJ2-5 for the parts outside the CDR3, the full variable domain is KAGVTQTPRYLIKTRGQQVTLSCSPISGHRSVSWYQQTPGQGLQFLFEYFSETQRNKGNFPGRFSGRQFSNSRSEMNVSTLELGDSALYLCASSLGTEETQYFGPGTRLLVL.

The V gene is TRBV5-4, the J gene TRBJ1-2; D unresolved. Trimming stripped 2 bases from V and 4 bases from J, with 9 bases between. The CDR3 extends over 13 amino acids. Per the germline V gene, CDR1 is SGHNT and CDR2 is YYREEE (reference sequence). The CDR3 DNA reads TGTGCCAGCAGCTTTGAGGGCGGCTATGGCTACACCTTC. Translation gives CASSFEGGYGYTF.

The chain carries TRBV3-1 (or the pseudogene TRBV3-2) and TRBJ2-7; D might be TRBD1 (6 bases). Germline V gene sequence: CDR1 LGHDT, CDR2 YNNKEL (reference sequence). The CDR3 has 9 amino acids. The CDR3 protein is CRGGYEQYF. The CDR3, as DNA: TGTAGAGGGGGATACGAGCAGTACTTC.

V and J are TRBV6-1 and TRBJ2-7, with TRBD2 matching over 7 bases. Germline lookup yields CDR1 MNHNS and CDR2 SASEGT. V gave up 3 bases and J gave up 4 bases; unmatched junction bases: 6. CDR3 length: 14 residues. The CDR3 protein is CASSEGGNLYEQYF. DNA for the CDR3: TGTGCCAGCAGTGAGGGAGGGAATTTATACGAGCAGTACTTC.

The CDR3 nucleotides read TGTGCCAGCAGTGGGTCCTCGGGACGGGAAGAGACCCAGTACTTC. Translated, it gives CASSGSSGREETQYF. The chain couples TRBV6-1 to TRBJ2-5; D assignment may be TRBD1 or TRBD2 (5 bases each). CDR1 and CDR2 from the germline V gene are MNHNS and SASEGT. This CDR3 spans 15 amino acids. Trimming took off 4 bases at V and 3 bases at J, with 15 bases between the two ends.

CDR3 loop: CASSFGGTGVFYEQYF. The DNA of the CDR3 is TGTGCCAGCAGTTTCGGCGGGACAGGGGTTTTCTACGAGCAGTACTTC. The J gene is TRBJ2-7, the V gene TRBV27; 10 bases agree with TRBD1. The germline V gene has CDR1 MNHEY and CDR2 SMNVEV (reference sequence). Trimming removed 3 bases from V and 3 bases from J; junction bases left unmatched: 8. This CDR3 has 16 residues.

The chain couples TRBV5-1 to TRBJ1-4, with unresolved D. The CDR3 consists of 13 residues. Germline V gene sequence: CDR1 SGHRS, CDR2 YFSETQ. V was cut by 5 bases and J by 11 bases, with 16 bases left in between. The CDR3 coding sequence is TGCGCCAGCAGTCAAGACCCGCGCCAGAAACTGTTTTTT. It codes for CASSQDPRQKLFF.

V is TRBV2 and J is TRBJ1-3, with D unclear. The V end lost 6 bases, the J end lost 6 bases, and 12 bases lay between the germline ends. This CDR3 has 13 amino acids. In germline, CDR1 is SNHLY, CDR2 FYNNEI. The CDR3 is CASRPEVLNTIYF. The CDR3 DNA sequence: TGTGCCAGCAGACCGGAGGTTTTAAACACCATATATTTT.

About this clone: The identical CDR3 is also encoded by other nucleotide sequences in the sample. The V gene is TRBV28, the J gene TRBJ2-6; no firm D call. Germline loops: CDR1 MDHEN, CDR2 SYDVKM. Trimming removed 4 bases from V and 1 base from J, with 2 bases in between. This CDR3 spans 13 amino acids. This chain's CDR3 is CASSYSGANVLTF. CDR3 in DNA: TGTGCCAGCAGTTATTCTGGGGCCAACGTCCTGACTTTC.

The V and J genes are TRBV29-1 and TRBJ1-2; D uncertain. CDR1 SQVTM and CDR2 ANQGSEA come from the germline V gene. Trimming took off 4 bases at V and 8 bases at J, with 17 bases between the two ends. The CDR3 is made up of 13 amino acids. The CDR3: CSVARLLEGGYTF. The CDR3 coding sequence is TGCAGCGTTGCCCGGTTACTCGAAGGCGGCTACACCTTC.